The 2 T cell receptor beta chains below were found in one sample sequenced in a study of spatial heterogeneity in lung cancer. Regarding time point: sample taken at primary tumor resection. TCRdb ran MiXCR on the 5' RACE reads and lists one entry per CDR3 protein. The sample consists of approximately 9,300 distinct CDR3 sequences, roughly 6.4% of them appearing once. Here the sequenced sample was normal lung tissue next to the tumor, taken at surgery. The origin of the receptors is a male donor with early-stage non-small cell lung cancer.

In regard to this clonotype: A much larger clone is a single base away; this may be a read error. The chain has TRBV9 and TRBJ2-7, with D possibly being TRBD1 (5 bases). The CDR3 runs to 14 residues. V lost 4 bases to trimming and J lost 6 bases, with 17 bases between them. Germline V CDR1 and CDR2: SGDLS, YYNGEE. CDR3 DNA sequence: TGTGCCAGCAGCACCAGGGTCGACAACAGCGAGCAGTACTTC. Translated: CASSTRVDNSEQYF.

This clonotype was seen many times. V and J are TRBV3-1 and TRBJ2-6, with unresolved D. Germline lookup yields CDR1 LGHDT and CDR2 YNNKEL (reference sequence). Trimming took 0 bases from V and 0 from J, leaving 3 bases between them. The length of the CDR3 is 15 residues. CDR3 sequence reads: CASSQDPSGANVLTF. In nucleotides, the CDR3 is TGTGCCAGCAGCCAAGACCCCTCTGGGGCCAACGTCCTGACTTTC.